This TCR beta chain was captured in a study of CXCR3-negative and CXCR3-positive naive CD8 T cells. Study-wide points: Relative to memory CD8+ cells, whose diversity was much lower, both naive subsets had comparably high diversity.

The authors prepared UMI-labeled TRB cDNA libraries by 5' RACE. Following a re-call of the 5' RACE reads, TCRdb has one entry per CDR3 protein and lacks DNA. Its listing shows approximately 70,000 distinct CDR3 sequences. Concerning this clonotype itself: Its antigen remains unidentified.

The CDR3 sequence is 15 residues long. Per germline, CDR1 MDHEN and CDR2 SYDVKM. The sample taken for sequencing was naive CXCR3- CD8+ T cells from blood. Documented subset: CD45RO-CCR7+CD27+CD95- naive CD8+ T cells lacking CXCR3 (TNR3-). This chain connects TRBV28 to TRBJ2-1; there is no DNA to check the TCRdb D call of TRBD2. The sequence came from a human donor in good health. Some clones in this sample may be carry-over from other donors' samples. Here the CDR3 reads CASRLGLAGHNEQFF. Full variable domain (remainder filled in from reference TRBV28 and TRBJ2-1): DVKVTQSSRYLVKRTGEKVFLECVQDMDHENMFWYRQDPGLGLRLIYFSYDVKMKEKGDIPEGYSVSREKKERFSLILESASTNQTSMYLCASRLGLAGHNEQFFGPGTRLTVL.